The source of this TCR beta chain is a study of metastatic and nonmetastatic thyroid tumors. Turning to the study itself: Thyroid patients, malignant and benign, had repertoires compared across blood and tumor or nodule tissue. Study outcomes and limitations: Versus benign nodules, malignant thyroid tumors reportedly had significantly higher TCR beta diversity, in blood and tumor.

As processed by the authors: A papillary thyroid cancer distant-metastasis classifier was built from CDR3 differences across clinicopathological groups. From the PCR reads, TCRdb re-called clones with MiXCR. It is TCRdb's table, rather than the study itself, that gives the V and J calls and clone size. The sample includes approximately 8,000 clones, approximately 25% of them seen just once. In the case of this clone: The antigen is undetermined.

V gave up 3 bases and J gave up 6 bases, with 12 bases separating them. The germline V gene has CDR1 MNHEY and CDR2 SMNVEV (reference sequence). CDR3 length equals 14 residues. Patients underwent thyroid surgery, and none had received any treatment before it. Sequenced sample: adjacent normal tissue. This TCR derives from a female donor with papillary thyroid cancer or a benign thyroid nodule (not recorded which). Some clones in this sample may be carry-over from other donors' samples. V is TRBV27 and J is TRBJ1-5; possibly TRBD1 for D (5 bases). The CDR3 sequence is CASSFGGGGQPQHF. The CDR3 nucleotides read TGTGCCAGCAGTTTTGGGGGAGGCGGTCAGCCCCAGCATTTT.